This entry is about one TCR beta chain. The antigen is unknown. There are 16 residues in the CDR3. V was pared by 0 bases and J by 3 bases, with 12 bases between. CDR1 and CDR2 (germline): LNHNV, YYDKDF (reference sequence). This sample was included in a study of cytotoxic CD8 clonotypes in ibrutinib-treated CLL. Sequencing used immunoSEQ multiplex PCR; TCRdb keeps in-frame clones, though not all of them. The profile shows around 70,000 clones, approximately 80% of them singletons. Study-wide results and caveats: Elevated clonality accompanied ibrutinib response, with a return toward baseline values at progression.

The source material was PBMCs, sampled at disease progression, from a patient treated with ibrutinib. The rearrangement uses TRBV15 and TRBJ1-5; D possibly corresponds to TRBD1 (6 bases). The receptor was isolated from a human donor with chronic lymphocytic leukemia. The CDR3: CATSRDWGPLNQPQHF. CDR3 DNA sequence: TGTGCCACCAGCAGAGATTGGGGGCCACTCAATCAGCCCCAGCATTTT.